These 24 T cell receptor beta chains came from one sample sequenced in a study of blood T cell repertoires in COVID-19. Assay: immunoSEQ multiplex PCR; the TCRdb copy retains only in-frame clones and omits some. Of roughly 34,000 clones in the sample, 70% to 90% are singletons; the top ten hold 4% to 5%. What was sequenced was peripheral blood. The receptor source for this set is a woman in her seventies with active COVID-19.

This sequence joins TRBV12-3 or TRBV12-4 and TRBJ2-6; D is unclear. V was cut by 9 bases and J by 4 bases, with 7 bases left in between. The CDR3 is made up of 12 amino acids. The CDR3 DNA sequence: TGTGCCAGTGAGACAGGGGCCAACGTCCTGACTTTC. It yields the protein CASETGANVLTF.

The rearrangement joins TRBV10-3 to TRBJ2-7, with a tentative D call TRBD2 (7 bases). The CDR3 is made up of 14 amino acids. From germline, CDR1 is ENHRY and CDR2 SYGVKD. Trimming took 7 bases from V and 3 from J, leaving 16 bases between them. The CDR3 is CAITGEGGSYEQYF. The DNA of the CDR3 is TGTGCCATCACCGGGGAGGGGGGCAGCTACGAGCAGTACTTC.

The V call is TRBV28, the J call TRBJ1-5; 9 positions agree with TRBD1. Germline CDR1 is MDHEN and CDR2 is SYDVKM. V gave up 10 bases and J gave up 7 bases; unmatched junction bases: 5. The CDR3 totals 12 residues. CDR3 region: CATSTGGQPQHF. CDR3 nucleotides: TGTGCCACTTCCACAGGGGGCCAGCCCCAGCATTTT.

In this sample, this clone turned up once. The CDR3 DNA is TGTGCCAGCAGCTTCGCCGGTAAGCCCCAGCATTTT. Protein: CASSFAGKPQHF. The V call is TRBV7-6, the J call TRBJ1-5; D is unresolved. V lost 3 bases and J 8 bases, leaving 8 bases between the germline ends. The CDR3 is 12 residues long. CDR1 is SGHVS, CDR2 FNYEAQ, per germline.

This clone is a singleton in its sample. This rearrangement joins TRBV4-2 to TRBJ2-5; D may be TRBD2 (5 bases). This CDR3 has 13 residues. V lost 1 base to trimming and J lost 4 bases, with 7 bases between them. Per the germline V gene, CDR1 is LGHNA and CDR2 is YNFKEQ. CDR3 sequence: CASSQAGGETQYF. DNA for the CDR3: TGTGCCAGCAGCCAAGCCGGAGGAGAGACCCAGTACTTC.

The V call is TRBV15, the J call TRBJ2-1, with a weak D call TRBD2 (6 bases). V was cut by 0 bases and J by 6 bases, with 12 bases left in between. The CDR3 runs 15 residues. The germline gives CDR1 LNHNV, CDR2 YYDKDF (reference sequence). For the CDR3, the DNA is TGTGCCACCAGCAGAGAAACGGCGGGGTTCAATGAGCAGTTCTTC. This gives the protein CATSRETAGFNEQFF.

The chain has TRBV28 and TRBJ1-1; a possible D gene is TRBD1 (6 bases). The germline gives CDR1 MDHEN, CDR2 SYDVKM. The CDR3 is made up of 14 amino acids. The ends were cut back, 5 bases at V and 2 bases at J, with 12 bases in the middle. This CDR3 reads CASSPGQINTEAFF. The CDR3 DNA is TGTGCCAGCAGTCCTGGACAGATTAACACTGAAGCTTTCTTT.

This sequence joins TRBV6-2 or TRBV6-3 and TRBJ2-5; the match to TRBD2 covers 7 bases. This CDR3 has 12 amino acids. J lost 5 bases, V lost 4 bases, and 1 base had no gene match. Germline loops: CDR1 MNHEY, CDR2 SVGEGT. DNA of the CDR3: TGTGCCAGCAGTTGGGGAGGGGAGACCCAGTACTTC. Translating gives CASSWGGETQYF.

The chain employs TRBV7-9 and TRBJ2-6; D not certain. V was trimmed by 4 bases and J by 2 bases, leaving 6 bases between them. Germline-derived CDR1 and CDR2 are SEHNR and FQNEAQ (reference sequence). The CDR3 totals 14 residues. In DNA, the CDR3 is TGTGCCAGCAGCTCAGGAACTGGGGCCAACGTCCTGACTTTC. Translation: CASSSGTGANVLTF.

The chain has TRBV5-1 and TRBJ2-3; TRBD1 aligns across 7 bases. Trimming at V came to 4 bases and at J to 6 bases, leaving 8 bases not matched to a gene. The CDR3 is 14 residues long. Looked up from germline, CDR1 is SGHRS and CDR2 is YFSETQ. Here the CDR3 DNA reads TGCGCCAGCAGCACAGACAGGGAAGCCGATACGCAGTATTTT. This encodes CASSTDREADTQYF.

This chain connects TRBV3-1 (or the pseudogene TRBV3-2) to TRBJ2-1; the D gene is possibly TRBD2 (6 bases). V was cut by 5 bases and J by 8 bases, with 16 bases left in between. Germline V lookup: CDR1 LGHDT, CDR2 YNNKEL (reference sequence). The CDR3 has 14 residues. The CDR3 bases are TGTGCCAGCAGCGCCCGGGGGTTAAGGGATGAGCAGTTCTTC. This codes for CASSARGLRDEQFF.

This clone was recorded only once. This chain connects TRBV7-3 to TRBJ1-2, with a tentative D call TRBD1 (6 bases). Trimming removed 5 bases at V and 6 bases at J, with 22 bases between. CDR1 is SGHTA, CDR2 FQGTGA, per germline. CDR3 size: 16 residues. CDR3: CASSLTGTTGLHGYTF. DNA for the CDR3: TGTGCCAGCAGCCTCACAGGAACGACAGGACTTCATGGCTACACCTTC. The full variable domain, in which reference TRBV7-3 and TRBJ1-2 provide the parts outside the CDR3, is GAGVSQTPSNKVTEKGKYVELRCDPISGHTALYWYRQSLGQGPEFLIYFQGTGAADDSGLPNDRFFAVRPEGSVSTLKIQRTERGDSAVYLCASSLTGTTGLHGYTFGSGTRLTVV.

CDR3 protein: CATSAGVSNYGYTF. The DNA for the CDR3 is TGTGCCACCAGTGCAGGGGTGTCTAACTATGGCTACACCTTC. This chain links TRBV24-1 with TRBJ1-2; TRBD1 is a possible D gene (6 bases). This CDR3 is 14 amino acids long. Germline V gene lookup returns CDR1 KGHDR and CDR2 SFDVKD. Trimming removed 5 bases at V and 0 bases at J, with 9 bases between.

The table lists this clone with a count of one. V and J are TRBV28 and TRBJ1-2; D is perhaps TRBD1 (5 bases). This CDR3 spans 13 amino acids. The ends were cut back, 7 bases at V and 7 bases at J, with 16 bases in the middle. The germline CDR1 and CDR2 sequences are MDHEN and SYDVKM. CDR3 sequence: CASTAGFNGGYTF. The CDR3 coding sequence is TGTGCCAGCACCGCAGGGTTTAACGGTGGCTACACCTTC.

This chain joins TRBV6-5 and TRBJ1-5, with unresolved D. The CDR3 has 15 amino acids. Germline V gene data show CDR1 as MNHEY and CDR2 as SVGAGI. The V and J ends lost 6 bases and 1 base respectively, with 13 bases between them. The CDR3 DNA follows: TGTGCCAGCAGCCGCAACCGGGAGAGCAATCAGCCCCAGCATTTT. Translating it yields CASSRNRESNQPQHF.

The gene calls are TRBV6-6 and TRBJ2-3; D is perhaps TRBD2 (6 bases). The CDR3 length is 15 residues. The ends were cut back, 0 bases at V and 1 base at J, with 8 bases in the middle. Germline V gene sequence: CDR1 MNHNY, CDR2 SVGAGI (reference sequence). CDR3 DNA: TGTGCCAGCAGTTACTCGGGACTTCGCACAGATACGCAGTATTTT. Encoded protein: CASSYSGLRTDTQYF.

A few counts support this clone. The chain combines TRBV7-3 with TRBJ2-1, with D possibly matching TRBD2 (5 bases). The CDR3 sequence is 15 residues long. V shed 3 bases and J shed 3 bases, with 12 bases lying between them. Germline V gives CDR1 SGHTA, CDR2 FQGTGA. CDR3 amino acids: CASSLDPGSYNEQFF. CDR3 coding DNA: TGTGCCAGCAGCTTGGACCCGGGGAGCTACAATGAGCAGTTCTTC.

The chain combines TRBV5-1 with TRBJ1-1; D not certain. The CDR3 runs to 15 residues. Trimming shortened V by 0 bases and J by 6 bases, and 15 bases separated the two germline ends. CDR1 and CDR2 from the germline V gene are SGHRS and YFSETQ. For the CDR3, the DNA is TGCGCCAGCAGCTTGGAGATGGGAGGGAGGGCTGAAGCTTTCTTT. Translating gives CASSLEMGGRAEAFF.

The chain's CDR3 is CASSLITGLAGHNEQFF. The CDR3 bases are TGTGCCAGCAGCTTAATAACCGGACTAGCGGGGCACAATGAGCAGTTCTTC. The chain joins TRBV11-2 to TRBJ2-1; 12 nucleotides match TRBD2. The CDR3 contains 17 residues. The germline V gene has CDR1 SGHAT and CDR2 FQNNGV. With V trimmed by 2 bases and J by 5 bases, 7 bases remained unmatched.

The chain carries TRBV27 and TRBJ1-4; 8 bases align to TRBD1. V trimming: 4 bases; J trimming: 5 bases; junction bases outside the gene matches: 6. This CDR3 is built from 15 residues. From germline, CDR1 is MNHEY and CDR2 SMNVEV (reference sequence). This chain's CDR3 is CASSSLGTGNEKLFF. CDR3 sequence (DNA): TGTGCCAGCAGTTCCCTCGGGACAGGCAATGAAAAACTGTTTTTT.

The chain combines TRBV7-9 with TRBJ2-3; D may be TRBD2 (7 bases). V lost 5 bases and J lost 2, with 17 bases in between. Germline V gene lookup returns CDR1 SEHNR and CDR2 FQNEAQ (reference sequence). The CDR3 is made up of 16 amino acids. This CDR3 is CASSEGAGADTDTQYF. The CDR3 coding sequence is TGTGCCAGCAGCGAGGGCGCGGGGGCTGACACAGATACGCAGTATTTT.

The gene calls are TRBV7-8 and TRBJ2-5; D is possibly TRBD2 (5 bases). This CDR3 spans 14 amino acids. CDR1 is SGHVS, CDR2 FQNEAQ, per germline. V gave up 5 bases and J gave up 1 base, with 11 bases separating them. Here the CDR3 reads CASSPRRSQETQYF. The CDR3 DNA reads TGTGCCAGCAGCCCAAGGAGGAGCCAAGAGACCCAGTACTTC.

This chain uses TRBV27 with TRBJ1-1; D possibly corresponds to TRBD1 (5 bases). CDR3 length: 13 amino acids. The V gene lost 6 bases and the J gene lost 1 base, with 9 bases spanning the gap. In germline, CDR1 is MNHEY, CDR2 SMNVEV (reference sequence). CDR3 region: CASRLQANTEAFF. The CDR3 coding sequence is TGTGCCAGCAGGTTACAGGCGAACACTGAAGCTTTCTTT.

This chain connects TRBV2 to TRBJ2-1; D possibly corresponds to TRBD2 (5 bases). The CDR3 is 13 amino acids. V dropped 5 bases and J dropped 4 bases, with 9 bases sitting between them. Germline CDR1 is SNHLY and CDR2 is FYNNEI. The CDR3 reads CASSSPGYNEQFF. CDR3 in DNA: TGTGCCAGCAGTTCTCCGGGGTACAATGAGCAGTTCTTC.